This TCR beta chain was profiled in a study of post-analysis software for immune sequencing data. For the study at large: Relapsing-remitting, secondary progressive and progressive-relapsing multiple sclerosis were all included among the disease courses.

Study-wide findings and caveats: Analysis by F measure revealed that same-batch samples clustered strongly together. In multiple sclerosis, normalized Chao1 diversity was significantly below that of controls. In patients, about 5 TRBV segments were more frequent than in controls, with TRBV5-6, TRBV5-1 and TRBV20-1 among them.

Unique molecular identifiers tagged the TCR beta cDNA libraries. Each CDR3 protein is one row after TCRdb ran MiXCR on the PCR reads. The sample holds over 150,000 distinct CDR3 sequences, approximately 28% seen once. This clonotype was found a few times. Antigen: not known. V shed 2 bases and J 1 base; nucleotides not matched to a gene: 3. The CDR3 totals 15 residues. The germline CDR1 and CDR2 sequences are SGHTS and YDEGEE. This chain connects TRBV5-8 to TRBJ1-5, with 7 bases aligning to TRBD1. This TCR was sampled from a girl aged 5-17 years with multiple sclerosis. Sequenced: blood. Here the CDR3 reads CASSFYRGSNQPQHF. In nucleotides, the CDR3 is TGTGCCAGCAGCTTTTACAGGGGAAGCAATCAGCCCCAGCATTTT. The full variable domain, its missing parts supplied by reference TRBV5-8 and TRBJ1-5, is EAGVTQSPTHLIKTRGQQATLRCSPISGHTSVYWYQQALGLGLQFLLWYDEGEERNRGNFPPRFSGRQFPNYSSELNVNALELEDSALYLCASSFYRGSNQPQHFGDGTRLSIL.